This T cell receptor beta chain was observed in a study of shared clonotypes between healthy human individuals. Findings and limits, study-wide: The authors sampled blood alone, and tissue repertoires likely differ.

Comments on this clone: Its target is unknown.

As processed by the authors: Junction-only sequences without quality scores came from ImmunoSEQ, so filtering differed. Only in-frame clones appear in the TCRdb table, and some are missing; sequencing was by immunoSEQ multiplex PCR. V, J and clone size are taken as reported in that table, and D and trimming were inferred from the DNA itself. The repertoire holds 1.5 million to 2.5 million clones, with about 95% as singletons. Looked up from germline, CDR1 is SEHNR and CDR2 is FQNEAQ (reference sequence). V dropped 5 bases and J dropped 2; count of bases not matched to a gene: 15. The CDR3 has 17 amino acids. Naive CD8 cells comprised CD45RO-negative, CCR7-positively selected cells, excluding terminally differentiated effector memory CD45RA+ cells. Adult donors, all healthy and HIV-negative, had no recent acute infections or vaccinations.

Sequencing used naive CD8+ T cells sorted from blood. The clonotype was recovered from a man between 18 and 29 years old in good health. The genes are TRBV7-9 and TRBJ2-7; 7 nucleotides align to TRBD1. CDR3 region: CASSPRVSDREPYEQYF. The DNA of the CDR3 is TGTGCCAGCAGCCCCCGGGTCAGCGACAGGGAACCCTACGAGCAGTACTTC.